A single sample is the source of the 8 T cell receptor beta chains below, sequenced in a study of graft-versus-host responses after intestinal transplantation. Produced via immunoSEQ multiplex PCR; TCRdb's table is partial and in-frame only. The sample yields more than 65,000 clones, around nine tenths seen once. The antigens of these receptors remain unknown. Specimen: unstimulated CD4+ T cells sorted from spleen or lymph node cells, collected before intestinal transplant. The receptor source for this set is a human donor who received an intestinal transplant.

V and J are TRBV7-8 and TRBJ2-3, with TRBD1 as a possible D gene (6 bases). The germline V and J ends were trimmed by 1 base and 4 bases, with 12 bases remaining between them. Per germline, CDR1 SGHVS and CDR2 FQNEAQ. The CDR3 is 15 residues long. In DNA form, the CDR3 reads TGTGCCAGCAGCTTAGGGGCCAAGGGGGCAGATACGCAGTATTTT. Amino acids: CASSLGAKGADTQYF.

The CDR3 is CASSIPLGLAGVTQYF. The CDR3 DNA reads as TGTGCCAGTAGTATTCCCCTCGGACTAGCGGGAGTAACGCAGTATTTT. This chain joins TRBV19 and TRBJ2-3; 13 bases line up with TRBD2. J was trimmed by 9 bases and V by 3 bases; bases with no gene match: 9. This CDR3 is built from 16 residues. CDR1 LNHDA and CDR2 SQIVND come from the germline V gene (reference sequence).

V and J are TRBV27 and TRBJ1-6; a possible D gene is TRBD1 (6 bases). Germline V gene data show CDR1 as MNHEY and CDR2 as SMNVEV (reference sequence). Between the trimmed V and J ends, which lost 5 bases and 3 bases, there was a span of 11 bases. This CDR3 has 15 amino acids. CDR3 sequence: CASSIGQNYNSPLHF. CDR3 nucleotides: TGTGCCAGCAGTATCGGACAGAACTATAATTCACCCCTCCACTTT.

V and J are TRBV5-4 and TRBJ1-2; 11 bases align to TRBD1. Trimming took 3 bases from V and 4 from J; bases not matched to a gene: 17. The CDR3 has 19 amino acids. Per germline, CDR1 SGHNT and CDR2 YYREEE (reference sequence). The CDR3, as DNA: TGTGCCAGCAGCTGGGGTGTGTCGGGACAGGGGGACTTCGGCTATGGCTACACCTTC. This encodes CASSWGVSGQGDFGYGYTF.

This chain uses TRBV4-2 with TRBJ1-2, with no clear D. Germline V CDR1 and CDR2: LGHNA, YNFKEQ. The ends were cut back, 0 bases at V and 4 bases at J, with 12 bases in the middle. There are 15 residues in the CDR3. DNA of the CDR3: TGTGCCAGCAGCCAAGATCCCCAGGCAACCTATGGCTACACCTTC. It translates to CASSQDPQATYGYTF.

V and J are TRBV2 and TRBJ2-1; the D is unclear. The CDR3 length is 15 residues. Germline assignment: CDR1 SNHLY and CDR2 FYNNEI. V gave up 3 bases and J gave up 0 bases, with 9 bases separating them. This CDR3 is CASSDPASSYNEQFF. Here the CDR3 DNA reads TGTGCCAGCAGTGACCCTGCGAGCTCCTACAATGAGCAGTTCTTC.

The chain couples TRBV5-1 to TRBJ2-6; 11 bases align to TRBD1. CDR1 and CDR2 (germline): SGHRS, YFSETQ. V lost 0 bases, J lost 2 bases, and 4 bases stayed unmatched. The CDR3 is made up of 18 amino acids. The CDR3 loop reads CASSLARDRGTGANVLTF. CDR3 sequence (DNA): TGCGCCAGCAGCTTGGCTCGGGACAGGGGGACTGGGGCCAACGTCCTGACTTTC.

This chain uses TRBV7-9 with TRBJ2-7, with TRBD1 matching over 9 bases. Trimming at V came to 5 bases and at J to 3 bases, leaving 8 bases not matched to a gene. The germline V gene has CDR1 SEHNR and CDR2 FQNEAQ (reference sequence). CDR3 length equals 15 residues. The DNA of the CDR3 is TGTGCCAGCAGCCTGACGACAGGGGGAGTCTACGAGCAGTACTTC. Protein sequence: CASSLTTGGVYEQYF. Complete variable domain (other parts from reference TRBV7-9 and TRBJ2-7): DTGVSQNPRHKITKRGQNVTFRCDPISEHNRLYWYRQTLGQGPEFLTYFQNEAQLEKSRLLSDRFSAERPKGSFSTLEIQRTEQGDSAMYLCASSLTTGGVYEQYFGPGTRLTVT.